Sequencing of this T cell receptor beta chain was carried out in a study of human T cells and chemical hapten exposure. This clonotype has only a few counts. Its antigen is undetermined. The V and J ends lost 5 bases and 8 bases respectively, with 13 bases between them. This CDR3 region has 13 residues. Per germline, CDR1 SGHTA and CDR2 FQGNSA. The time point is: pre-sensitization, week 0. Treatment denoted: therapeutic diphenylcyclopropenone sensitization with weekly scalp DPC. Samples of blood were obtained prior to the application of each patch test. Original processing notes: Counting gave a median of approximately 96,000 TCRs per sample, with values ranging from about 23,224 to 700,000. Using its own MiXCR run on the RACE reads, TCRdb lists one record per CDR3 protein. TCRdb's processing, not the study's, gives the V and J calls here. The repertoire holds roughly 120,000 distinct CDR3 sequences, with roughly 14% as singletons.

General study findings and limits: There were significantly more large CDR3 similarity clusters among expanded TCRs than among controls.

The specimen was whole blood, collected in connection with sensitization to the hapten diphenylcyclopropenone (DPC). The rearrangement uses TRBV7-2 and TRBJ2-1; D is unclear. This TCR derives from a woman aged 18-29 years with alopecia areata. Some clones in this sample may be carry-over from other donors' samples. The CDR3 sequence: CASSPDQTDEQFF. The CDR3 coding sequence is TGTGCCAGCAGCCCAGATCAAACGGATGAGCAGTTCTTC.